The present T cell receptor beta chain was sequenced within a study of T cell responses to AZD1222 COVID-19 vaccine. Overall study findings and caveats: Recipients of AZD1222 seropositive at baseline numbered only 5 or 6.

Produced via immunoSEQ multiplex PCR; TCRdb's table is partial and in-frame only. The sample records fewer than 150,000 clones, more than 70% being singletons. About this clone: Its target is unknown.

Here the sequenced sample was peripheral blood, taken on day 0 of AZD1222 vaccination. The clonotype comes from an adult in good health.

The CDR3 DNA is TGTGCCAGCAGCTTGGCGGGGCAAGGAGCTTTCTTT. Translating it yields CASSLAGQGAFF. The gene calls are TRBV11-2 and TRBJ1-1; possible D gene TRBD1, 5 bases. The CDR3 spans 12 residues. Germline CDR1 SGHAT, CDR2 FQNNGV. V shed 3 bases and J shed 10 bases, with 12 bases lying between them.